The rows below give T cell receptor beta chains drawn from one sample of a study of human T cells and chemical hapten exposure. TCRdb redid the calling of the RACE reads with MiXCR, one entry per CDR3 protein. The table includes more than 300,000 distinct CDR3 sequences, approximately 5% detected once. Sequencing was performed on whole blood, taken in connection with sensitization to the hapten diphenylcyclopropenone (DPC). These receptors came from a woman in her forties or fifties with alopecia areata. Some clones in this sample may be carry-over from other donors' samples. CDR3s include the opening cysteine and the closing phenylalanine or tryptophan. The order of the fields is CDR3 protein, CDR3 DNA, D gene, clone size, V gene, J gene. D genes are given only for firm matches. Only some rows state a clone size, as once, few, many or a class for expanded clones.

CDR3: CASTPTSINEQFF; DNA: TGTGCCAGCACCCCCACATCGATCAATGAGCAGTTCTTC; D: -; size: many; V: TRBV7-9; J: TRBJ2-1
CDR3: CASSLRGAEETQYF; DNA: TGCGCCAGCAGCTTGAGAGGGGCGGAAGAGACCCAGTACTTC; D: -; size: many; V: TRBV5-1; J: TRBJ2-5
CDR3: CASSLGIKGPNQPQHF; DNA: TGTGCCAGCAGTTTAGGCATTAAGGGACCTAATCAGCCCCAGCATTTT; D: -; size: -; V: TRBV28; J: TRBJ1-5
CDR3: CSAVTFQGRTEAFF; DNA: TGCAGTGCCGTCACCTTTCAGGGGCGAACTGAAGCTTTCTTT; D: -; size: many; V: TRBV20-1; J: TRBJ1-1
CDR3: CASSLLVKQGSTGELFF; DNA: TGCGCCAGCAGTTTGCTGGTAAAACAGGGAAGCACCGGGGAGCTGTTTTTT; D: -; size: few; V: TRBV5-1; J: TRBJ2-2
CDR3: CASSLKKLAVQETQYF; DNA: TGTGCCAGCAGTTTAAAAAAACTAGCGGTACAAGAGACCCAGTACTTC; D: TRBD2; size: many; V: TRBV28; J: TRBJ2-5
CDR3: CASSYWDREGSPLHF; DNA: TGTGCCAGCAGTTACTGGGACAGGGAAGGCTCACCCCTCCACTTT; D: TRBD1; size: -; V: TRBV6-5; J: TRBJ1-6
CDR3: CSASSTGSNQPQHF; DNA: TGCAGTGCTAGTTCGACAGGGAGCAATCAGCCCCAGCATTTT; D: TRBD1; size: many; V: TRBV20-1; J: TRBJ1-5
CDR3: CASSLDQGFRDTQYF; DNA: TGTGCCAGCAGCTTAGATCAAGGGTTTCGAGATACGCAGTATTTT; D: -; size: few; V: TRBV11-2; J: TRBJ2-3
CDR3: CASSEAFAGYEQYF; DNA: TGTGCCAGCAGTGAAGCCTTTGCGGGCTACGAGCAGTACTTC; D: -; size: many; V: TRBV2; J: TRBJ2-7
CDR3: CASSEPTLDNEKLFF; DNA: TGTGCCAGCAGTGAACCGACCTTGGACAATGAAAAACTGTTTTTT; D: -; size: many; V: TRBV6-1; J: TRBJ1-4
CDR3: CASSPGLAGTNTGELFF; DNA: TGTGCCAGCAGCCCGGGACTAGCGGGGACGAACACCGGGGAGCTGTTTTTT; D: TRBD2; size: few; V: TRBV7-6; J: TRBJ2-2
CDR3: CASSSGLAGRVTQYF; DNA: TGTGCCAGCAGTTCAGGACTAGCGGGCAGGGTTACCCAGTACTTC; D: TRBD2; size: many; V: TRBV6-5; J: TRBJ2-5
CDR3: CASSLGQRGSPLHF; DNA: TGTGCCAGCAGCTTAGGACAGCGGGGATCACCCCTCCACTTT; D: -; size: many; V: TRBV7-9; J: TRBJ1-6
CDR3: CASSRGEGGDGYTF; DNA: TGTGCCAGCAGCCGTGGGGAAGGGGGCGATGGCTACACCTTC; D: TRBD1; size: -; V: TRBV3-1; J: TRBJ1-2
CDR3: CASSEPGQAMNTEAFF; DNA: TGTGCCAGCAGTGAACCGGGACAGGCCATGAACACTGAAGCTTTCTTT; D: TRBD1; size: -; V: TRBV25-1; J: TRBJ1-1
CDR3: CASGYPPGRINTEAFF; DNA: TGTGCTAGTGGTTACCCTCCGGGACGGATAAACACTGAAGCTTTCTTT; D: -; size: many; V: TRBV12-5; J: TRBJ1-1
CDR3: CASSSTAGHETQYF; DNA: TGCGCCAGCAGCTCAACAGCGGGGCACGAGACCCAGTACTTC; D: TRBD2; size: many; V: TRBV5-1; J: TRBJ2-5
CDR3: CSARGASGGTTDTQYF; DNA: TGCAGTGCTAGAGGGGCTAGCGGGGGAACCACAGATACGCAGTATTTT; D: TRBD2; size: many; V: TRBV20-1; J: TRBJ2-3
CDR3: CASSPIPGDEQYF; DNA: TGTGCCAGCAGTCCAATACCAGGGGACGAGCAGTACTTC; D: -; size: many; V: TRBV12-3/TRBV12-4; J: TRBJ2-7
CDR3: CASSAWTEMNTEAFF; DNA: TGTGCCAGCAGCGCCTGGACAGAGATGAACACTGAAGCTTTCTTT; D: -; size: few; V: TRBV28; J: TRBJ1-1
CDR3: CASSTNRGRGETQYF; DNA: TGTGCCAGCAGTACAAACAGGGGCAGGGGAGAGACCCAGTACTTC; D: TRBD1; size: many; V: TRBV7-6; J: TRBJ2-5
CDR3: CASSEDTEAFF; DNA: TGTGCCAGCAGTGAGGACACTGAAGCTTTCTTT; D: -; size: many; V: TRBV2; J: TRBJ1-1
CDR3: CASSLAGEMTEAFF; DNA: TGCGCCAGCAGCTTGGCGGGGGAGATGACTGAAGCTTTCTTT; D: -; size: few; V: TRBV5-1; J: TRBJ1-1
CDR3: CASSFRENTEAFF; DNA: TGTGCCAGCAGCTTCAGGGAGAACACTGAAGCTTTCTTT; D: -; size: many; V: TRBV11-2; J: TRBJ1-1
CDR3: CSARGGGSTGELFF; DNA: TGCAGTGCTCGCGGGGGGGGGAGCACCGGGGAGCTGTTTTTT; D: TRBD2; size: few; V: TRBV20-1; J: TRBJ2-2
CDR3: CASNVRPGEYGYTF; DNA: TGTGCCAGCAACGTCCGGCCGGGGGAGTATGGCTACACCTTC; D: -; size: many; V: TRBV2; J: TRBJ1-2
CDR3: CASSPRKQETQYF; DNA: TGTGCCAGCAGCCCCCGCAAGCAAGAGACCCAGTACTTC; D: -; size: few; V: TRBV6-2/TRBV6-3; J: TRBJ2-5
CDR3: CASSGTAGNTIYF; DNA: TGTGCCAGCAGCGGGACAGCTGGAAACACCATATATTTT; D: TRBD1; size: few; V: TRBV12-3/TRBV12-4; J: TRBJ1-3